These 28 T cell receptor beta chains share one sample of origin, sequenced in a study of T-cell reconstitution after alpha-beta-depleted transplantation in children. Unique molecular identifiers tagged the TCRbeta library. Each CDR3 protein is one row after TCRdb ran MiXCR on the PCR reads. The table includes 450,000 to 600,000 distinct CDR3 sequences, 10% to 13% detected once. The starting material was PBMCs, obtained before TCRalphabeta/CD19-depleted stem cell transplant. The receptors shown here come from a child aged 2-15 years with inherited bone marrow failure, due to receive a stem cell transplant.

This clonotype was observed a handful of times. The chain combines TRBV19 with TRBJ2-6, with TRBD1 identical over 7 bases. The CDR3 covers 18 residues. Trimming at V came to 4 bases and at J to 4 bases, leaving 13 bases not matched to a gene. The germline CDR1 and CDR2 sequences are LNHDA and SQIVND (reference sequence). The DNA for the CDR3 is TGTGCCAGTAGTACCCCGATGTCAGGGGGTGCGGGGGCCAACGTCCTGACTTTC. Translating it yields CASSTPMSGGAGANVLTF.

This clonotype was detected ten times or more. This chain joins TRBV29-1 and TRBJ2-7; 8 bases fit TRBD2. In germline, CDR1 is SQVTM, CDR2 ANQGSEA. The CDR3 runs 14 residues. Germline trimming cut 7 bases from V and 6 bases from J; bases unmatched to any gene: 14. The CDR3 reads CSASSGNSLGEQYF. CDR3 bases: TGCAGCGCCAGTAGCGGGAACTCGTTGGGCGAGCAGTACTTC.

This clonotype occurred a few times. This chain uses TRBV5-6 with TRBJ2-7; 7 bases line up with TRBD2. The V gene's germline CDR1 is SGHDT and CDR2 YYEEEE. Trimming took 3 bases from V and 6 from J; bases not matched to a gene: 12. The CDR3 totals 15 residues. CDR3 residues: CASSYSGKYGAEQYF. The CDR3 DNA reads TGTGCCAGCAGCTACAGCGGGAAGTATGGGGCCGAGCAGTACTTC.

This clonotype showed up many times. V usage is TRBV6-5 and J usage is TRBJ1-4; D is undetermined. Germline CDR1 and CDR2: MNHEY and SVGAGI. The CDR3 has 16 amino acids. V was trimmed by 0 bases and J by 4 bases, leaving 12 bases between them. The CDR3 nucleotides read TGTGCCAGCAGTTACTCGATCCGGTTAAGTAATGAAAAACTGTTTTTT. Translated: CASSYSIRLSNEKLFF.

The chain joins TRBV12-3 or TRBV12-4 to TRBJ2-7; 7 nucleotides match TRBD2. The CDR3 covers 12 residues. Trimming cost V 9 bases and J 0 bases; bases outside gene matches: 2. CDR3 sequence reads: CASRGVSYEQYF. CDR3 nucleotides: TGTGCCAGTCGGGGGGTCTCCTACGAGCAGTACTTC.

There are a few counts of this clonotype. V and J are TRBV5-6 and TRBJ1-6, with D possibly TRBD1 on 5 matching bases. CDR3 length equals 16 residues. Between the trimmed V and J ends, which lost 4 bases and 5 bases, there was a span of 16 bases. Germline-derived CDR1 and CDR2 are SGHDT and YYEEEE. The CDR3 spells CASSRSGGWDNSPLHF. The CDR3 coding sequence is TGTGCCAGCAGCCGGTCCGGGGGATGGGATAATTCACCCCTCCACTTT.

This clonotype was seen many times. The chain recombines TRBV9 with TRBJ2-1, with 7 bases fitting TRBD1. The CDR3 is 19 residues long. In germline, CDR1 is SGDLS, CDR2 YYNGEE. Germline trimming cut 0 bases from V and 6 bases from J; bases unmatched to any gene: 18. The CDR3 region is CASSVGRDRYGLVINEQFF. The CDR3, as DNA: TGTGCCAGCAGCGTAGGACGGGACAGATACGGGTTGGTGATCAATGAGCAGTTCTTC.

This clonotype was observed at least ten times. The chain recombines TRBV3-1 with TRBJ2-3; 11 bases map to TRBD2. The CDR3 spans 18 residues. J was trimmed by 5 bases and V by 4 bases; bases with no gene match: 14. The germline V gene encodes CDR1 LGHDT and CDR2 YNNKEL (reference sequence). CDR3 amino acids: CASSRLAGTLRHGDTQYF. The CDR3 DNA reads TGTGCCAGCAGCCGACTAGCGGGAACCTTACGACATGGAGATACGCAGTATTTT.

Concerning this clonotype itself: A much larger clone sits a single nucleotide away, making a read error possible. The rearrangement links TRBV29-1 to TRBJ2-1; TRBD1 or TRBD2 may be the D gene (7 bases each). The CDR3 sequence is 12 residues long. Trimming cost V 4 bases and J 13 bases, with 17 bases left between them. The germline V gene encodes CDR1 SQVTM and CDR2 ANQGSEA. CDR3 in amino acids: CSVGQGGGDQFF. The DNA of the CDR3 is TGCAGCGTTGGACAGGGCGGGGGTGACCAGTTCTTC.

In its sample, this clonotype was seen many times. The V call is TRBV11-2, the J call TRBJ2-2, with D maybe TRBD1 (6 bases). The germline V gene has CDR1 SGHAT and CDR2 FQNNGV. This CDR3 contains 16 residues. The V gene lost 3 bases and the J gene lost 1 base, with 12 bases spanning the gap. CDR3: CASSFPARGNTGELFF. The CDR3 DNA is TGTGCCAGCAGCTTCCCGGCCAGGGGGAACACCGGGGAGCTGTTTTTT.

This clonotype came up many times. The chain is built from TRBV7-2 and TRBJ2-1; 7 nucleotides match TRBD1. Germline-derived CDR1 and CDR2 are SGHTA and FQGNSA. The CDR3 length is 15 residues. The trim removed 5 bases at V and 4 bases at J, leaving 8 bases unmatched. The CDR3 loop is CASSPLGQQYNEQFF. The CDR3 coding sequence is TGTGCCAGCAGCCCCCTGGGACAGCAATACAATGAGCAGTTCTTC.

This clonotype was detected many times. The chain links TRBV20-1 to TRBJ1-2; D is uncertain. The germline V gene has CDR1 DFQATT and CDR2 SNEGSKA (reference sequence). V lost 0 bases and J lost 0, with 8 bases in between. The CDR3 consists of 14 residues. The CDR3 region has the DNA TGCAGTGCTAGAGATTTCCGCGCTAACTATGGCTACACCTTC. Its protein is CSARDFRANYGYTF.

The table lists this clonotype with many counts. This chain links TRBV20-1 with TRBJ2-7; 11 nucleotides line up with TRBD2. Germline values: CDR1 DFQATT, CDR2 SNEGSKA (reference sequence). Trimming at V came to 3 bases and at J to 0 bases, leaving 4 bases not matched to a gene. The CDR3 totals 15 residues. The CDR3 DNA follows: TGCAGTGCTAGGAGGCTAGCGGGAGGCTCCTACGAGCAGTACTTC. Translating gives CSARRLAGGSYEQYF.

This clonotype was counted at least ten times. V and J are TRBV4-3 and TRBJ1-5; D is unresolved. Germline V gene sequence: CDR1 LGHNA, CDR2 YSLEER. Trimming took off 0 bases at V and 4 bases at J, with 7 bases between the two ends. CDR3 length equals 14 residues. The CDR3: CASSQEAVNQPQHF. CDR3 nucleotides: TGCGCCAGCAGCCAAGAGGCCGTTAATCAGCCCCAGCATTTT.

There are many counts of this clonotype. The chain employs TRBV5-1 and TRBJ2-1; 10 positions match TRBD2. CDR1 SGHRS and CDR2 YFSETQ come from the germline V gene. After removal of 2 bases from V and 2 bases from J, the junction contained 1 base not matched to a gene. CDR3 length: 15 amino acids. In DNA form, the CDR3 reads TGCGCCAGCAGCTTACTAGCGGGAACCTACAATGAGCAGTTCTTC. The encoded protein is CASSLLAGTYNEQFF.

Many counts were recorded for this clonotype. The chain couples TRBV5-1 to TRBJ2-1; 8 bases fit TRBD2. The CDR3 is 15 residues long. V lost 5 bases, J lost 5 bases, and 9 bases stayed unmatched. Germline V gives CDR1 SGHRS, CDR2 YFSETQ. CDR3 sequence reads: CASRPQGSGDNEQFF. The CDR3 nucleotides are TGCGCCAGCAGACCCCAGGGTAGCGGGGACAATGAGCAGTTCTTC.

This clonotype was observed at least ten times. The rearrangement uses TRBV12-5 and TRBJ1-2; 8 positions match TRBD1. The CDR3 runs to 15 residues. The trim removed 5 bases at V and 4 bases at J, leaving 9 bases unmatched. Germline assignment: CDR1 LGHNT and CDR2 FRNRAP. The CDR3 nucleotides are TGTGCTAGTGGTATGGGACAGGATTCGCCCTATGGCTACACCTTC. The encoded protein is CASGMGQDSPYGYTF.

This clonotype came up once. This chain uses TRBV7-2 with TRBJ2-5; TRBD2 aligns across 13 bases. Germline CDR1 is SGHTA and CDR2 is FQGNSA. J lost 4 bases, V lost 5 bases, and 4 bases had no gene match. This CDR3 has 15 residues. CDR3 residues: CASSLLAGGAETQYF. The CDR3 nucleotides read TGTGCCAGCAGCCTACTAGCGGGAGGGGCAGAGACCCAGTACTTC.

This clonotype was observed at least ten times. The chain combines TRBV12-3 or TRBV12-4 with TRBJ1-1, with a tentative D call TRBD1 (5 bases). CDR3 size: 12 residues. V lost 1 base and J lost 11, with 11 bases in between. As DNA, the CDR3 is TGTGCCAGCAGTTTAGGGGCCTGGGGGGCTTTCTTT. It is translated as CASSLGAWGAFF.

The chain has TRBV19 and TRBJ2-3, with TRBD1 identical over 7 bases. The CDR3 is made up of 17 amino acids. With V trimmed by 0 bases and J by 3 bases, 9 bases remained unmatched. The germline V gene has CDR1 LNHDA and CDR2 SQIVND (reference sequence). The CDR3 protein is CASSIDPTGQGTDTQYF. In DNA form, the CDR3 reads TGTGCCAGTAGTATAGACCCGACAGGGCAAGGTACAGATACGCAGTATTTT.

This clonotype has ten or more counts. The chain is built from TRBV4-1 and TRBJ2-3; 9 bases match TRBD2. Trimming took 0 bases from V and 5 from J; bases not matched to a gene: 6. CDR1 and CDR2 (germline): MGHRA, YSYEKL. This CDR3 contains 16 residues. The CDR3: CASSQDVAGGEDTQYF. CDR3 DNA: TGCGCCAGCAGCCAAGATGTTGCGGGAGGGGAAGATACGCAGTATTTT.

There are a few counts of this clonotype. V is TRBV6-1 and J is TRBJ1-2; 10 positions agree with TRBD1. Trimming removed 7 bases from V and 1 base from J; junction bases left unmatched: 9. The CDR3 has 16 residues. Germline CDR1 reads MNHNS; CDR2 reads SASEGT. CDR3 sequence reads: CASNRQGALDNYGYTF. CDR3 in DNA: TGTGCCAGCAACCGACAGGGGGCCTTAGATAACTATGGCTACACCTTC.

This sequence joins TRBV12-3 or TRBV12-4 and TRBJ2-1, with 15 positions matching TRBD2. The CDR3 consists of 18 residues. V trimming: 6 bases; J trimming: 0 bases; junction bases outside the gene matches: 6. The CDR3 nucleotides read TGTGCCAGCAGAGGGACTAGCGGGAGGCAAATCTCCTACAATGAGCAGTTCTTC. Its translation: CASRGTSGRQISYNEQFF.

Ten or more counts support this clonotype. The chain is built from TRBV29-1 and TRBJ2-1; TRBD2 is a possible D gene (6 bases). V was pared by 7 bases and J by 2 bases, with 18 bases between. CDR1 SQVTM and CDR2 ANQGSEA come from the germline V gene. The CDR3 has 15 amino acids. The CDR3 loop reads CSAFSRDFTYNEQFF. Here the CDR3 DNA reads TGCAGCGCTTTTAGCCGGGACTTTACCTACAATGAGCAGTTCTTC.

This clonotype was seen ten or more times. The V call is TRBV5-1, the J call TRBJ2-3, with 10 positions matching TRBD1. V lost 5 bases to trimming and J lost 3 bases; unmatched junction nucleotides: 3. CDR1 is SGHRS, CDR2 YFSETQ, per germline. The CDR3 sequence is 14 residues long. CDR3 nucleotides: TGCGCCAGCAGATCGGACAGGGGGACAGATACGCAGTATTTT. As protein: CASRSDRGTDTQYF.

About this clonotype: A read error may account for a junction end that differs from germline. V usage is TRBV19 and J usage is TRBJ2-1; D unresolved. This CDR3 has 13 residues. Germline V lookup: CDR1 LNHDA, CDR2 SQIVND (reference sequence). The CDR3: CASSPFGGNEQLF. The CDR3 DNA is TGTGCCAGTAGCCCCTTTGGTGGCAATGAGCAGCTCTTC.

This clonotype was detected only a few times. Just one base apart from a much larger clone, this may be a read error. V is TRBV7-2 and J is TRBJ2-2; D call uncertain. Germline assignment: CDR1 SGHTA and CDR2 FQGNSA. CDR3 length: 11 residues. Trimming left V 6 bases short and J 3 bases short, with 2 bases between. CDR3 amino acids: CASRYTGELFF. CDR3 DNA: TGTGCCAGCAGATACACCGGGGAGCTGTTTTTT.

The rearrangement links TRBV20-1 to TRBJ2-1, with 12 positions matching TRBD2. Germline trimming cut 2 bases from V and 7 bases from J; bases unmatched to any gene: 6. Germline V lookup: CDR1 DFQATT, CDR2 SNEGSKA (reference sequence). The CDR3 loop spans 15 amino acids. This CDR3 is CSARTTSGSENEQFF. CDR3 nucleotide sequence: TGCAGTGCTAGAACGACTAGCGGGAGCGAAAATGAGCAGTTCTTC.